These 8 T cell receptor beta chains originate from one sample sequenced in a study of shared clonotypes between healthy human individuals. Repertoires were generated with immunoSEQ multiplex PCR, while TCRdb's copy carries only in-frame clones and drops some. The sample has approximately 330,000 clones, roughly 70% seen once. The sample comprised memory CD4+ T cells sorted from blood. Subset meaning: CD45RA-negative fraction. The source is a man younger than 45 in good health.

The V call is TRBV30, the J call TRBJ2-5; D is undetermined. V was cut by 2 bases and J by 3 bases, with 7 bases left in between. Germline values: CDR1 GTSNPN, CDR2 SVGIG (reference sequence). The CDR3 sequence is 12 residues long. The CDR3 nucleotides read TGTGCCTGGAGTTGGACCGAAGAGACCCAGTACTTC. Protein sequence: CAWSWTEETQYF.

CDR3 bases: TGTGCCAGCAGCTTAAGTTTCTCTGGGGCCAACGTCCTGACTTTC. It yields the protein CASSLSFSGANVLTF. The rearrangement joins TRBV7-2 to TRBJ2-6; D gene uncertain. The CDR3 contains 15 residues. The germline V and J ends were trimmed by 2 bases and 0 bases, with 5 bases remaining between them. Germline values: CDR1 SGHTA, CDR2 FQGNSA.

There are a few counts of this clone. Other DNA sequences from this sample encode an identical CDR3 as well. The CDR3: CASSQAVGGNEKLFF. CDR3 in DNA: TGCGCCAGCAGCCAGGCCGTAGGAGGGAATGAAAAACTGTTTTTT. This rearrangement joins TRBV4-1 to TRBJ1-4; no reliable D call. Germline loops: CDR1 MGHRA, CDR2 YSYEKL. The length of the CDR3 is 15 residues. The V gene lost 3 bases and the J gene lost 5 bases, with 13 bases spanning the gap.

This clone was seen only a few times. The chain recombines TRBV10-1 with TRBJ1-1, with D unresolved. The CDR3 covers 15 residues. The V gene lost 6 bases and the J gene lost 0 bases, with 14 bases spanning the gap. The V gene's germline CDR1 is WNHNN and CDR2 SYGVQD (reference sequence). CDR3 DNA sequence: TGCGCCAGCAGCCCGGTTGCGGCCATGAACACTGAAGCTTTCTTT. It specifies CASSPVAAMNTEAFF.

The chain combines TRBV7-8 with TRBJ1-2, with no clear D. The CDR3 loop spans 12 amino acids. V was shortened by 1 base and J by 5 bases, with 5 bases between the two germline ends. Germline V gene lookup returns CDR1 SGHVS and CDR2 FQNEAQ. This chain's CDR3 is CASSLDLYGYTF. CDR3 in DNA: TGTGCCAGCAGCTTAGACTTGTATGGCTACACCTTC.

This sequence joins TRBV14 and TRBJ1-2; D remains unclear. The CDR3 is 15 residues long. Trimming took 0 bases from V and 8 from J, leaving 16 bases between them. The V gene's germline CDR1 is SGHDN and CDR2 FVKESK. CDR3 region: CASSQDTGWARGYTF. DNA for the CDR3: TGTGCCAGCAGCCAAGATACGGGTTGGGCTCGGGGCTACACCTTC.

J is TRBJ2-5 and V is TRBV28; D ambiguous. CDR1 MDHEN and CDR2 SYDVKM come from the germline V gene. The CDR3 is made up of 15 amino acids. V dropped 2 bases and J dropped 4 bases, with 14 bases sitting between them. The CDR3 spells CASSLMTRFGETQYF. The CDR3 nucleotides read TGTGCCAGCAGTTTAATGACTCGGTTCGGAGAGACCCAGTACTTC.

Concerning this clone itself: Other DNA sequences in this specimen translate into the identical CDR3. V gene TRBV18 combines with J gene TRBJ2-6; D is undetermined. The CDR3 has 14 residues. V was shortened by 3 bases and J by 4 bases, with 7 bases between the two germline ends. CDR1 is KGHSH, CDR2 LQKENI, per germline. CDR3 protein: CASSPGSGANVLTF. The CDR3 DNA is TGTGCCAGCTCACCGGGCTCCGGGGCCAACGTCCTGACTTTC.